The 7 T cell receptor beta chains listed next were all sequenced from one sample in a study of cytomegalovirus exposure and HLA in healthy donors. 60 Vbeta and 13 Jbeta primers were used in PCR. Profiling relied on immunoSEQ multiplex PCR, and the TCRdb table lists in-frame clones only, not all of them. The sample lists roughly 130,000 clones, around 80% occurring once. Material: PBMCs. Source of these receptors: a woman aged 40 to 55 in good health and CMV-seronegative.

About this clone itself: The junction shows a germline mismatch at one end, possibly a read error. The chain uses TRBV5-1 and TRBJ2-5, with 8 positions matching TRBD2. The length of the CDR3 is 14 residues. Germline V gives CDR1 SGHRS, CDR2 YFSETQ. CDR3: CASISGGQEEAQYF. CDR3 in DNA: TGCGCCAGCATCAGCGGGGGACAAGAAGAGGCCCAGTACTTC.

V gene TRBV7-3 combines with J gene TRBJ2-2; D remains unclear. Germline V gives CDR1 SGHTA, CDR2 FQGTGA. Trimming took off 0 bases at V and 0 bases at J, with 8 bases between the two ends. This CDR3 is 16 amino acids long. For the CDR3, the DNA is TGTGCCAGCAGCTTAACGCCGGTCCCGAACACCGGGGAGCTGTTTTTT. Protein product: CASSLTPVPNTGELFF.

This chain uses TRBV27 with TRBJ1-2; weak D call: TRBD1 (5 bases). Trimming stripped 8 bases from V and 4 bases from J, with 17 bases between. The germline gives CDR1 MNHEY, CDR2 SMNVEV (reference sequence). The length of the CDR3 is 14 residues. The CDR3 bases are TGTGCCAGCTGTACCGGCGGGGGTAGCTATGGCTACACCTTC. Amino acids: CASCTGGGSYGYTF.

J is TRBJ2-4 and V is TRBV28, with D hard to call. Germline V gene sequence: CDR1 MDHEN, CDR2 SYDVKM. V was trimmed by 5 bases and J by 4 bases, leaving 21 bases between them. The CDR3 runs to 17 residues. CDR3 loop: CASSPQNLYAAKNIQYF. DNA for the CDR3: TGTGCCAGCAGTCCCCAAAATTTATACGCGGCGAAAAACATTCAGTACTTC. The whole variable domain, filled in from reference TRBV28 and TRBJ2-4, reads DVKVTQSSRYLVKRTGEKVFLECVQDMDHENMFWYRQDPGLGLRLIYFSYDVKMKEKGDIPEGYSVSREKKERFSLILESASTNQTSMYLCASSPQNLYAAKNIQYFGAGTRLSVL.

The genes are TRBV28 and TRBJ1-1; D is perhaps TRBD1 (5 bases). Germline loops: CDR1 MDHEN, CDR2 SYDVKM. Trimming removed 5 bases at V and 4 bases at J, with 11 bases between. CDR3 length equals 13 residues. CDR3 amino acids: CASSRSGPTEAFF. The CDR3 bases are TGTGCCAGCAGTCGGTCAGGGCCCACTGAAGCTTTCTTT.

This rearrangement joins TRBV6-1 to TRBJ2-1, with 8 bases identical to TRBD1. Germline V lookup: CDR1 MNHNS, CDR2 SASEGT. Trimming removed 4 bases from V and 4 bases from J; junction bases left unmatched: 9. The CDR3 extends over 16 amino acids. CDR3 bases: TGTGCCAGCAGTGGGCGACAGGGGCGCGGGTACAATGAGCAGTTCTTC. The encoded protein is CASSGRQGRGYNEQFF.

V usage is TRBV19 and J usage is TRBJ1-2, with a possible D match to TRBD1 (6 bases). CDR1 LNHDA and CDR2 SQIVND come from the germline V gene (reference sequence). V was trimmed by 7 bases and J by 6 bases, leaving 21 bases between them. The CDR3 extends over 15 amino acids. The DNA for the CDR3 is TGTGCCAGTACCCAGGCGCGGGGGGCGTTAGATGGCTACACCTTC. As protein: CASTQARGALDGYTF.